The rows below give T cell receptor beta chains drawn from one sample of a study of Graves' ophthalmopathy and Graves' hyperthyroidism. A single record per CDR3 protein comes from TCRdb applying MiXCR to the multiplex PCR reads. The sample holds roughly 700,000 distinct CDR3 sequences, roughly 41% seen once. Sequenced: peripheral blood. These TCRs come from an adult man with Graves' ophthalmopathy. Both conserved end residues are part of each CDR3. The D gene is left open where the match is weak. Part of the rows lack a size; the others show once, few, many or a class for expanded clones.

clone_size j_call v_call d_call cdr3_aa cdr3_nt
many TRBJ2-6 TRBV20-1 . CRPIGANVLTF TGCAGACCTATAGGGGCCAACGTCCTGACTTTC
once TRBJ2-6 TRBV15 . CATSRDSLRGGTEAF TGTGCCACCAGCAGAGATAGTCTCAGGGGAGGGACTGAAGCTTTC
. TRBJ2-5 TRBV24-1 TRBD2 CASCTGTTVQETQYF TGCGCCAGCTGCACCGGGACTACCGTCCAAGAGACCCAGTACTTC
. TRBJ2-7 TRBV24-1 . CASSYTRDNSYEQYF TGTGCCAGCAGTTACACCAGGGACAACTCCTACGAGCAGTACTTC
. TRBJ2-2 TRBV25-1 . CAWNEGQEVGELFF TGTGCCTGGAATGAGGGACAAGAAGTGGGGGAGCTGTTTTTT
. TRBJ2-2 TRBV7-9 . CASWDTGELFF TGTGCCAGCTGGGACACAGGGGAGCTGTTTTTT
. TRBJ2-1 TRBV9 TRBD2 CASTSGTSYNEQFF TGTGCCAGCACTTCAGGGACTAGCTACAATGAGCAGTTCTTC
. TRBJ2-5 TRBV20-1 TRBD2 CSASLAGGILETQYF TGCAGTGCTAGTTTGGCGGGGGGCATTCTAGAGACCCAGTACTTC
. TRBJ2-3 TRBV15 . CATSTGFLGQYF TGTGCCACCAGCACGGGGTTTCTGGGGCAGTATTTT
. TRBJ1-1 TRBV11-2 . CASSQVPGQSSGGAFF TGCGCCAGCAGCCAAGTTCCCGGCCAGAGTAGTGGTGGAGCTTTCTTT
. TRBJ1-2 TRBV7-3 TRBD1 CASSQPGQGNYGYTF TGCGCCAGCAGCCAACCGGGACAGGGGAACTATGGCTACACCTTC
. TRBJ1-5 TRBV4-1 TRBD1 CASSLTGPEPQHF TGCGCCAGCAGCCTGACAGGGCCGGAGCCCCAGCATTTT
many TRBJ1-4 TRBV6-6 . CASSNREKLFF TGTGCCAGCAGTAACAGGGAAAAACTGTTTTTT
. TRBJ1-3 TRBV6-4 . CASCPELTGSGNTIYF TGTGCCAGCTGCCCGGAATTGACAGGCTCTGGAAACACCATATATTTT
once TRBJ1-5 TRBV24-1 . CATSATTGGDQPQHF TGTGCCACCAGTGCTACCACGGGGGGGGATCAGCCCCAGCATTTT
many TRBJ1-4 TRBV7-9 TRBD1 CASSSGQGTNEKLFF TGTGCCAGCAGTTCCGGACAGGGAACTAATGAAAAACTGTTTTTT
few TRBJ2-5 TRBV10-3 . CAIGTPNEETQYF TGTGCCATCGGGACTCCAAATGAAGAGACCCAGTACTTC
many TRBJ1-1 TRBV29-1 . CSAVGGNTEAFF TGCAGCGCCGTCGGGGGGAACACTGAAGCTTTCTTT
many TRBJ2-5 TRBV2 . CASKGGLEETQYF TGTGCCAGCAAGGGGGGCCTCGAAGAGACCCAGTACTTC
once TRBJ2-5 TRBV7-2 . CASSDRRKETQYF TGTGCCAGCAGCGACCGAAGGAAAGAGACCCAGTACTTC
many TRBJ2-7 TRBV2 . CASRYQQDSYEQYF TGTGCCAGCAGATACCAACAGGACTCCTACGAGCAGTACTTC
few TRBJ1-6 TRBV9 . CASSVGQNSPLHF TGTGCCAGCAGCGTCGGACAGAATTCACCCCTCCACTTT
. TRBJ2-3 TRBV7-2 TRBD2 CASSTLAGAADTQYF TGTGCCAGCAGCACGCTAGCGGGGGCGGCAGATACGCAGTATTTT
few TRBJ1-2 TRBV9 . CASSVEDSPNYGYTF TGTGCCAGCAGCGTAGAAGACAGCCCGAACTATGGCTACACCTTC
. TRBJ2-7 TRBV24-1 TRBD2 CATSDPGTSGSSRAHEQYF TGTGCCACCAGTGACCCCGGGACTAGCGGGAGTTCTCGTGCCCACGAGCAGTACTTC
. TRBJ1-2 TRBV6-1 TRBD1 CASSGTGRGYTF TGTGCCAGCAGCGGGACAGGAAGGGGCTACACCTTC
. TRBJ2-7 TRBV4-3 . CASRGGSAYEQYF TGCGCCAGCAGGGGGGGTTCAGCCTACGAGCAGTACTTC
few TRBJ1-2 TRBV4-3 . CASSQDRGSNSHGYTF TGCGCCAGCAGCCAAGACCGGGGGTCGAACAGCCATGGCTACACCTTC
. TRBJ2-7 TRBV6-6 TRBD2 CASSLSRLAAVGKQYF TGTGCCAGCAGTTTATCCCGGCTAGCGGCCGTCGGGAAGCAGTACTTC